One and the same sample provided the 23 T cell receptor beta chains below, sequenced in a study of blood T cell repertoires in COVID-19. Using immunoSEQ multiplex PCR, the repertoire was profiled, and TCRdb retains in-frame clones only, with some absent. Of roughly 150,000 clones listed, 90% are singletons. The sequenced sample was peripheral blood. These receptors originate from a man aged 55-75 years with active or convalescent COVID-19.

The CDR3 DNA follows: TGTGCCATCAGGGGTGGACAGGGGGATTCACCCCTCCACTTT. It is translated as CAIRGGQGDSPLHF. The rearrangement joins TRBV10-3 to TRBJ1-6; 10 bases fit TRBD1. The CDR3 runs to 14 residues. After removal of 6 bases from V and 8 bases from J, the junction contained 4 bases not matched to a gene. CDR1 ENHRY and CDR2 SYGVKD come from the germline V gene.

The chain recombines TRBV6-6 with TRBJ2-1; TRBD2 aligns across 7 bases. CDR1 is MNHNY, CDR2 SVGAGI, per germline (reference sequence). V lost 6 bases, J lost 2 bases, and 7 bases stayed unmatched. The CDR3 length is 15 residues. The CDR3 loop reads CASSLAGEPYNEQFF. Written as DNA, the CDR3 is TGTGCCAGCAGCCTCGCGGGAGAACCCTACAATGAGCAGTTCTTC.

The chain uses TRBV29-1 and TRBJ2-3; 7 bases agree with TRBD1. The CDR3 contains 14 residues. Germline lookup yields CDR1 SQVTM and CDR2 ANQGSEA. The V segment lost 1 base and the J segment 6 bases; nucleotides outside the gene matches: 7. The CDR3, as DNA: TGCAGCGTTGAAGGGCAGGGGGTGGCTGATACGCAGTATTTT. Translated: CSVEGQGVADTQYF.

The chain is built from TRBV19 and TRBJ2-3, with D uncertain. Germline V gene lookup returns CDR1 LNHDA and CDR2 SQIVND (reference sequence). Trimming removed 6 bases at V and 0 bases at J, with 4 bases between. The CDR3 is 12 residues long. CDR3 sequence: CASSLSTDTQYF. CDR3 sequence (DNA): TGTGCCAGTAGCCTTAGCACAGATACGCAGTATTTT.

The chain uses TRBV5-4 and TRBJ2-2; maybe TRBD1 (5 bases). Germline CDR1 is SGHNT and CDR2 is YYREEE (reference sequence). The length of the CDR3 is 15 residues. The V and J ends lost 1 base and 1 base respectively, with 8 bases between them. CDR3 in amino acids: CASSLSGWNTGELFF. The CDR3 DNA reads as TGTGCCAGCAGCTTGTCAGGGTGGAACACCGGGGAGCTGTTTTTT.

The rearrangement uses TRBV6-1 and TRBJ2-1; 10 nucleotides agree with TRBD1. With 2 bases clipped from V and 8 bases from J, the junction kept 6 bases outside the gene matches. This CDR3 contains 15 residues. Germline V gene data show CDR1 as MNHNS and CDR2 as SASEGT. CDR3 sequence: CASSEFGDRGDEQFF. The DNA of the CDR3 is TGTGCCAGCAGTGAATTCGGGGACAGGGGTGATGAGCAGTTCTTC.

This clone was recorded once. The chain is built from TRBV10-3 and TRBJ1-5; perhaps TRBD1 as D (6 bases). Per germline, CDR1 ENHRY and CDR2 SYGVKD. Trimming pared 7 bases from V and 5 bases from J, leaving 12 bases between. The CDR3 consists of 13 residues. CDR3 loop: CAITQGEDQPQHF. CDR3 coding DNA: TGTGCCATCACACAGGGAGAGGATCAGCCCCAGCATTTT.

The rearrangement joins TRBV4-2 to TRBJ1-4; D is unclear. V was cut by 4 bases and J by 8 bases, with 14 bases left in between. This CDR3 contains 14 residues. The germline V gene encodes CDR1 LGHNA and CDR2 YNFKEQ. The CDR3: CASSPTLPGEKLFF. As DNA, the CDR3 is TGTGCCAGCAGCCCTACCTTGCCCGGGGAAAAACTGTTTTTT.

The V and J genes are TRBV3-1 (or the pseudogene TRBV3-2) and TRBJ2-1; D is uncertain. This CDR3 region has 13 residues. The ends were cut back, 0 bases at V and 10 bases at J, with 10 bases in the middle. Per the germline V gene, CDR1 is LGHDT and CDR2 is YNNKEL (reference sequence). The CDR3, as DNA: TGTGCCAGCAGCCAAGATTCAGACTTAGAGCAGTTCTTC. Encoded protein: CASSQDSDLEQFF.

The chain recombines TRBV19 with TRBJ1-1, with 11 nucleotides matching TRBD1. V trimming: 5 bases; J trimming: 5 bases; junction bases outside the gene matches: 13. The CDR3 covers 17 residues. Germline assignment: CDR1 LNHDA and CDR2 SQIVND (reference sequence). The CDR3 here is CASSSYLDRGLGTEAFF. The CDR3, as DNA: TGTGCCAGTAGTTCTTATTTGGACAGGGGGCTGGGGACTGAAGCTTTCTTT. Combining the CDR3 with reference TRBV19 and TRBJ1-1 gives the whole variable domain DGGITQSPKYLFRKEGQNVTLSCEQNLNHDAMYWYRQDPGQGLRLIYYSQIVNDFQKGDIAEGYSVSREKKESFPLTVTSAQKNPTAFYLCASSSYLDRGLGTEAFFGQGTRLTVV.

The CDR3 spells CASSVTTGTNQPQHF. CDR3 nucleotides: TGTGCCAGCAGCGTAACGACAGGGACGAATCAGCCCCAGCATTTT. V is TRBV9 and J is TRBJ1-5; TRBD1 agrees at 7 bases. V shed 1 base, J shed 4 bases, and the junction held 5 bases outside the gene matches. Looked up from germline, CDR1 is SGDLS and CDR2 is YYNGEE. The CDR3 sequence is 15 residues long.

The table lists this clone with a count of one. As DNA, the CDR3 is TGTGCCAGCAGTTTTATAGTCAGGGGTGAGCAGTACTTC. Its protein product is CASSFIVRGEQYF. The chain uses TRBV27 and TRBJ2-7, with a weak D call TRBD1 (6 bases). Trimming cost V 3 bases and J 7 bases, with 13 bases left between them. CDR1 MNHEY and CDR2 SMNVEV come from the germline V gene (reference sequence). The CDR3 has 13 amino acids.

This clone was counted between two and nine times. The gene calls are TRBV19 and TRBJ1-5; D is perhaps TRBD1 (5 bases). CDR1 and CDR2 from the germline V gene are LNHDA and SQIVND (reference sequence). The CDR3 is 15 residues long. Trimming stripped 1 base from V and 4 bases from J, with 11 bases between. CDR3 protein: CASSIAAGPNQPQHF. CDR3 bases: TGTGCCAGTAGTATAGCCGCGGGGCCGAATCAGCCCCAGCATTTT.

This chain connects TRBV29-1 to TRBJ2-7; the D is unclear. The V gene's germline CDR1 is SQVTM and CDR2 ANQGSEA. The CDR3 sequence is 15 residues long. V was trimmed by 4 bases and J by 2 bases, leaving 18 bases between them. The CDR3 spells CSVGTHIGETYEQYF. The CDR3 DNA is TGCAGCGTTGGAACCCATATAGGAGAGACCTACGAGCAGTACTTC.

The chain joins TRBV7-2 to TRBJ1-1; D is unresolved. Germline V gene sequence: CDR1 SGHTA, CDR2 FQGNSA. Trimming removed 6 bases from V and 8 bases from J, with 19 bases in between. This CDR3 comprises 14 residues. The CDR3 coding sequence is TGTGCCAGCAGTTGGACGGAGGCGGGGATAGAAGCTTTCTTT. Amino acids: CASSWTEAGIEAFF.

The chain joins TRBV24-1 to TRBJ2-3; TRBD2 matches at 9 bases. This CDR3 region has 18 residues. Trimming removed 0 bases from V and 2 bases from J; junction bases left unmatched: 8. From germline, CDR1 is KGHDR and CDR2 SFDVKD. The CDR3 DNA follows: TGTGCCACCAGTGATTTGTGGGTCGAGCGGGAGGCCACAGATACGCAGTATTTT. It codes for CATSDLWVEREATDTQYF.

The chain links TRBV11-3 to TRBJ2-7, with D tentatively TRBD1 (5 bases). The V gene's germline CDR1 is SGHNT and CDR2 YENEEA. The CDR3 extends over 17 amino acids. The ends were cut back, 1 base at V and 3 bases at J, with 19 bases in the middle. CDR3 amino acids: CASSLGGFGVPLYEQYF. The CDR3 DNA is TGTGCCAGCAGCTTAGGGGGCTTTGGAGTACCCCTCTACGAGCAGTACTTC.

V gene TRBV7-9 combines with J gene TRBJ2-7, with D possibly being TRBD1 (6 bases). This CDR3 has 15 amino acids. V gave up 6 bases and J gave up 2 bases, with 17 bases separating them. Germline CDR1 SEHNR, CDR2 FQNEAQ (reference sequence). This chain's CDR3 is CASRPPGVLTYEQYF. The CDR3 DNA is TGTGCCAGCAGACCCCCAGGGGTCCTAACCTACGAGCAGTACTTC.

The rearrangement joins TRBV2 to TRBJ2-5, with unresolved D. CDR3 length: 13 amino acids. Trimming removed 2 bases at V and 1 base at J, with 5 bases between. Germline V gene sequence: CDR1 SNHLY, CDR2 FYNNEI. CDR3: CASSEHSQETQYF. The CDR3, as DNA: TGTGCCAGCAGTGAACACAGCCAAGAGACCCAGTACTTC.

CDR3 bases: TGTGCCAGTGGGACTAGCGGGGGGCCCGGAGATACGCAGTATTTT. It yields the protein CASGTSGGPGDTQYF. This chain joins TRBV6-5 and TRBJ2-3, with 15 bases aligning to TRBD2. Germline V lookup: CDR1 MNHEY, CDR2 SVGAGI. This CDR3 has 15 residues. V lost 9 bases, J lost 5 bases, and 6 bases stayed unmatched.

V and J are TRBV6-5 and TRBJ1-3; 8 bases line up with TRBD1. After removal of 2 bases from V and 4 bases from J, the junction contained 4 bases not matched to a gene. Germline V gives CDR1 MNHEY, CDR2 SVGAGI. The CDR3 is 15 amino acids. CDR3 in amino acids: CASSYQGAMGNTIYF. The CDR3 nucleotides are TGTGCCAGCAGTTACCAGGGGGCGATGGGAAACACCATATATTTT.

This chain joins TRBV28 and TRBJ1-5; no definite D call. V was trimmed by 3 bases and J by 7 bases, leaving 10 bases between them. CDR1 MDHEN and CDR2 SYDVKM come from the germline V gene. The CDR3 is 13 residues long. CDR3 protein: CASSFLGRQPQHF. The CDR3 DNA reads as TGTGCCAGCAGTTTCCTGGGGAGGCAGCCCCAGCATTTT. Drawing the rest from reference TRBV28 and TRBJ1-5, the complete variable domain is DVKVTQSSRYLVKRTGEKVFLECVQDMDHENMFWYRQDPGLGLRLIYFSYDVKMKEKGDIPEGYSVSREKKERFSLILESASTNQTSMYLCASSFLGRQPQHFGDGTRLSIL.

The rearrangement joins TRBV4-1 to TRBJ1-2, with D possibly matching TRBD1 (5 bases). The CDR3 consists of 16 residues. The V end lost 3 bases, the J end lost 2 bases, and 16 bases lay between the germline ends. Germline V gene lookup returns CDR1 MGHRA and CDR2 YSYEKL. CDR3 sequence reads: CASSHPGGGLNYGYTF. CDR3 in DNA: TGCGCCAGCAGCCACCCCGGGGGGGGACTCAACTATGGCTACACCTTC.